The T cell receptor (beta chain) under discussion was sequenced for a study of blood T cell repertoires in COVID-19. Study details: Sources were T cells, B-cell-depleted T cells, or PBMCs; the material itself was cDNA or gDNA.

The sample holds one count of this clone. In the original workflow: Amplification with reference gene primers provided the estimates of nucleated cell counts. Clones were read by immunoSEQ multiplex PCR, and TCRdb kept only the in-frame ones, dropping some. V, J and clone size were drawn from that table, and D and trimming were deduced from the DNA. The sample lists 100,000 or so clones, 85% to 95% occurring once. Trimming took 6 bases from V and 4 from J; bases not matched to a gene: 9. There are 14 residues in the CDR3. Germline CDR1 SQVTM, CDR2 ANQGSEA. Source material: peripheral blood. The chain is built from TRBV29-1 and TRBJ1-5; 7 bases fit TRBD1. The sequence was obtained from a woman between 45 and 65 years old in a cohort sampled during active COVID-19. CDR3 in DNA: TGCAGCGTGGTTACCGGGACAGCGAATCAGCCCCAGCATTTT. Protein: CSVVTGTANQPQHF. Complete variable domain (other parts from reference TRBV29-1 and TRBJ1-5): SAVISQKPSRDICQRGTSLTIQCQVDSQVTMMFWYRQQPGQSLTLIATANQGSEATYESGFVIDKFPISRPNLTFSTLTVSNMSPEDSSIYLCSVVTGTANQPQHFGDGTRLSIL.